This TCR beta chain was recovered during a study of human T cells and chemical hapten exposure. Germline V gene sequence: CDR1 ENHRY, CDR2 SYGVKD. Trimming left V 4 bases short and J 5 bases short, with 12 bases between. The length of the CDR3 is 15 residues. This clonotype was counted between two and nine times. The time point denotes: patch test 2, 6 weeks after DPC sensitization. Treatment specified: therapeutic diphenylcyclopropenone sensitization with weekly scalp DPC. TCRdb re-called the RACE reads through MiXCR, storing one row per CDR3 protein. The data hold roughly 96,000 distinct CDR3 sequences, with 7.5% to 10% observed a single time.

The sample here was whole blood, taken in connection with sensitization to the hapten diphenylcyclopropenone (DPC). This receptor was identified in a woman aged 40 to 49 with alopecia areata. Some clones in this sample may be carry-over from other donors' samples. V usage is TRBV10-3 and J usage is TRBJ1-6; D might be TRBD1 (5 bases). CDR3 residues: CAISAREGDNSPLHF. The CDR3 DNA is TGTGCCATCAGTGCCCGGGAAGGGGATAATTCACCCCTCCACTTT.